One sample yielded the 3 T cell receptor beta chains listed below, sequenced in a study of blood T cell repertoires in COVID-19. TCRdb keeps only in-frame clones here, not all; method: immunoSEQ multiplex PCR. In the table there are 140,000 to 150,000 clones, roughly 76% of which are singletons. The sample consisted of peripheral blood. These receptors came from a human donor with acute or convalescent COVID-19. The donor label of this sample is uncertain.

The DNA for the CDR3 is TGTGCCAGCAGAGGGGGAGGGGCCAACGTCCTGACTTTC. Residues: CASRGGGANVLTF. The chain couples TRBV2 to TRBJ2-6; tentative D call: TRBD1 (6 bases). V gave up 6 bases and J gave up 4 bases, with 7 bases separating them. This CDR3 has 13 residues. Germline CDR1 and CDR2: SNHLY and FYNNEI.

This clone has just one count. The CDR3 here is CASSPWGQGNTIYF. DNA of the CDR3: TGTGCCAGCAGCCCGTGGGGGCAAGGAAACACCATATATTTT. The genes are TRBV5-6 and TRBJ1-3; D perhaps matches TRBD1 (6 bases). Per the germline V gene, CDR1 is SGHDT and CDR2 is YYEEEE. Between the trimmed V and J ends, which lost 4 bases and 4 bases, there was a span of 12 bases. The CDR3 consists of 14 residues.

V usage is TRBV4-1 and J usage is TRBJ1-2; D is uncertain. The CDR3 has 12 residues. V lost 3 bases, J lost 7 bases, and 9 bases lay in between. Germline V gene data show CDR1 as MGHRA and CDR2 as YSYEKL. The CDR3 DNA follows: TGCGCCAGCAGCCACGACACGGTTGGCTACACCTTC. As protein: CASSHDTVGYTF.